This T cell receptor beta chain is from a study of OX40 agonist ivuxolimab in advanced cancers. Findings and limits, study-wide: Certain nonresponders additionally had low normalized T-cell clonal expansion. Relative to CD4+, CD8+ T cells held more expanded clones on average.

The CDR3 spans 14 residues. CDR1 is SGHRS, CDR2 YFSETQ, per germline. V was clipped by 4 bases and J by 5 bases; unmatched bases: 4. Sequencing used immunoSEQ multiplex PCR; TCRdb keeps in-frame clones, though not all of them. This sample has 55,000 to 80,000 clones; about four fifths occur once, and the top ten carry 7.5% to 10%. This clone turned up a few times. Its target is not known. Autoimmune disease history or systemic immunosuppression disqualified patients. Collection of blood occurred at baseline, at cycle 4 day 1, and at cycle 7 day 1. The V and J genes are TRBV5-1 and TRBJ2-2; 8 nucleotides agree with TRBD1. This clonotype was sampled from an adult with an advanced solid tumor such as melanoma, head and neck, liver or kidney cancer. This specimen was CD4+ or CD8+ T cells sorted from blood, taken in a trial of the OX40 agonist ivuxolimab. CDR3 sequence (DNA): TGCGCCAGCAGCAACCAGGGGGCAACCGGGGAGCTGTTTTTT. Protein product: CASSNQGATGELFF. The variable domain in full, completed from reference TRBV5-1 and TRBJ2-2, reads KAGVTQTPRYLIKTRGQQVTLSCSPISGHRSVSWYQQTPGQGLQFLFEYFSETQRNKGNFPGRFSGRQFSNSRSEMNVSTLELGDSALYLCASSNQGATGELFFGEGSRLTVL.